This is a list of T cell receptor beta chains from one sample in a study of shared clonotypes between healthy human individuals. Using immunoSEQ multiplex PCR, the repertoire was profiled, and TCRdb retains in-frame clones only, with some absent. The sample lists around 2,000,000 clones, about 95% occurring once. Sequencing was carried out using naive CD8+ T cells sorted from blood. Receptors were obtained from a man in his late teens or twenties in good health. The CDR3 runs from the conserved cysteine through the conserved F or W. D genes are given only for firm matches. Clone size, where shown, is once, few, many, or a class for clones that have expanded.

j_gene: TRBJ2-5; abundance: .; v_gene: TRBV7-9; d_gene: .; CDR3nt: TGTGCCAGCAGCTTAGCTTACCAAGAGACCCAGTACTTC; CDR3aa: CASSLAYQETQYF
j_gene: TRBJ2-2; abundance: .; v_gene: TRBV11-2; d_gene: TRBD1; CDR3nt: TGTGCCAGCAGCTACGGACAGGGGACCGGGGAGCTGTTTTTT; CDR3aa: CASSYGQGTGELFF
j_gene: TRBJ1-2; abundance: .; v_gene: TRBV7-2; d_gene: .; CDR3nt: TGTGCCAGCAGCTTAGTCTTGCGGGCGACGAACTATGGCTACACCTTC; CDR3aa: CASSLVLRATNYGYTF
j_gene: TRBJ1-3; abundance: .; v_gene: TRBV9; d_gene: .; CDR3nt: TGTGCCAGCAGCCCTTGGACAGCAGTAGGAAACACCATATATTTT; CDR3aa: CASSPWTAVGNTIYF
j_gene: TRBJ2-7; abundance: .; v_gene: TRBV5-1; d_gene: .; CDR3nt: TGCGCCAGCAGGGAGGGAATAGACAGGTCTACCTACGAGCAGTACTTC; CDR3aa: CASREGIDRSTYEQYF
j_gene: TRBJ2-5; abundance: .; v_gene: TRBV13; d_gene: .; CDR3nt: TGTGCCAGCAGCTTACAGGGTAGGGAAGAGACCCAGTACTTC; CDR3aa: CASSLQGREETQYF
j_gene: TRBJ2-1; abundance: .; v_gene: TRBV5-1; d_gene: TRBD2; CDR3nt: TGCGCCAGCAGCACGGGACTAGCGGGAGGATCTTACTACAATGAGCAGTTCTTC; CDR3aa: CASSTGLAGGSYYNEQFF
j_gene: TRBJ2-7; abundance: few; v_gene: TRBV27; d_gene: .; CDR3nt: TGTGCCAGCAGCCCAACAGGGAGCTCCTACGAGCAGTACTTC; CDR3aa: CASSPTGSSYEQYF
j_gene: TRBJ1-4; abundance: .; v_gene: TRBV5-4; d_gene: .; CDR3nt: TGTGCCAGCAGCTTGGAGACGGAGAATGAAAAACTGTTTTTT; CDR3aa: CASSLETENEKLFF
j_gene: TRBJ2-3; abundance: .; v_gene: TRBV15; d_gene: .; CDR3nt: TGTGCCACCAGCAGAGATCAAGAAAGGCTCCAAGCCCTGTCCACGCAGTATTTT; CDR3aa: CATSRDQERLQALSTQYF
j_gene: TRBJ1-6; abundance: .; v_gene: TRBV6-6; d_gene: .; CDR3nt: TGTGCCAGCAGTTACTCTCCGGGGGGGGATCATTCACCCCTCCACTTT; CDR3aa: CASSYSPGGDHSPLHF
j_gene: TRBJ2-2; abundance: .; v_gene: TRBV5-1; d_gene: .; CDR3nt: TGCGCCATCCCGAGCGGCACCGGGGAGCTGTTTTTT; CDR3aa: CAIPSGTGELFF
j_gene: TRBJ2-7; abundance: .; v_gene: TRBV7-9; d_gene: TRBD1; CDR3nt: TGTGCCAGCAGCCAAAGTCGACAGGGAGAGGGAGAGCAGTACTTC; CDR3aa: CASSQSRQGEGEQYF
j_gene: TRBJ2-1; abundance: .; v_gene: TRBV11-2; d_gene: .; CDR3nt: TGTGCCAGCAGCTACGCTGAGCAGTTCTTC; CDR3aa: CASSYAEQFF
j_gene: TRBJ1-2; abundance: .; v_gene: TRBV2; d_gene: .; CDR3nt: TGTGCCAGCCTCAAATCCCGGCTGGATAACTATGGCTACACCTTC; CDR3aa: CASLKSRLDNYGYTF
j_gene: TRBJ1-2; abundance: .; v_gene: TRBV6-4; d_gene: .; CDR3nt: TGTGCCAGCAGTGACGGAGGAGACGGGCAAGGAGGCTACACCTTC; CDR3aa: CASSDGGDGQGGYTF